The 29 T cell receptor beta chains in this list originate from one sample, sequenced in a study of response to subunit inactivated influenza vaccine. TCRdb called the RT-PCR reads again in MiXCR, with one record for every CDR3 protein. This sample has 500,000 or so distinct CDR3 sequences; 16% occur once, and the top ten carry 2.5% to 3.5%. The starting material was CD4+ T cells sorted from PBMCs, obtained 23 to 25 months after vaccination. The receptors here all came from a man between 50 and 70 years old who received an inactivated influenza vaccine.

This clonotype was counted a few times. The chain carries TRBV24-1 and TRBJ2-5; D could derive from TRBD1 or TRBD2 (6 bases each). Germline CDR1 is KGHDR and CDR2 is SFDVKD. V lost 3 bases to trimming and J lost 4 bases, with 14 bases between them. The CDR3 is 15 amino acids. For the CDR3, the DNA is TGTGCCACCAGTGATGCGGGACAATCGGTAGAGACCCAGTACTTC. Its protein product is CATSDAGQSVETQYF.

This clonotype appeared a few times. The chain combines TRBV4-2 with TRBJ2-5, with 8 positions matching TRBD2. V gave up 3 bases and J gave up 5 bases; unmatched junction bases: 5. The CDR3 consists of 14 residues. In germline, CDR1 is LGHNA, CDR2 YNFKEQ. The CDR3 DNA follows: TGTGCCAGCAGCCATGCGGGGGGAGAGGAGACCCAGTACTTC. Protein product: CASSHAGGEETQYF.

This clonotype was seen repeatedly, ten times or more. The gene calls are TRBV20-1 and TRBJ2-5, with 10 positions matching TRBD1. The CDR3 consists of 13 residues. The germline V gene has CDR1 DFQATT and CDR2 SNEGSKA (reference sequence). The J segment lost 7 bases and the V segment lost 6 bases, leaving 8 bases of the junction unmatched. CDR3 in DNA: TGCAGTGCAAAGGACAGGGGGAGTGTGACCCAGTACTTC. Protein: CSAKDRGSVTQYF.

A few counts support this clonotype. V is TRBV4-2 and J is TRBJ2-2; D uncertain. The V end lost 0 bases, the J end lost 5 bases, and 16 bases lay between the germline ends. Germline assignment: CDR1 LGHNA and CDR2 YNFKEQ. The length of the CDR3 is 17 residues. CDR3 sequence (DNA): TGTGCCAGCAGCCAAGATTACCCCCCGGACGGTACCGGGGAGCTGTTTTTT. Its protein is CASSQDYPPDGTGELFF.

The chain uses TRBV4-3 and TRBJ1-5; maybe TRBD1 (6 bases). Germline CDR1 LGHNA, CDR2 YSLEER. V lost 0 bases and J 7 bases, leaving 13 bases between the germline ends. The CDR3 totals 15 residues. The CDR3 DNA reads as TGCGCCAGCAGCCAAGATTCGGGGGGCGGGCAGCCCCAGCATTTT. Translated, it gives CASSQDSGGGQPQHF.

This clonotype was found a few times. The V gene is TRBV12-3 or TRBV12-4, the J gene TRBJ1-3; D may be TRBD1 (5 bases). This CDR3 region has 15 residues. The V and J ends lost 1 base and 2 bases respectively, with 9 bases between them. The CDR3 is CASSLGGHPGNTIYF. The CDR3 DNA is TGTGCCAGCAGTTTAGGGGGCCATCCTGGAAACACCATATATTTT.

This chain links TRBV3-1 with TRBJ2-7; D may be TRBD2 (6 bases). Germline V gene lookup returns CDR1 LGHDT and CDR2 YNNKEL (reference sequence). This CDR3 spans 14 amino acids. The V and J ends lost 2 bases and 1 base respectively, with 9 bases between them. The CDR3 sequence: CASSQNGGSYEQYF. DNA for the CDR3: TGTGCCAGCAGCCAAAACGGGGGTTCCTACGAGCAGTACTTC.

This clonotype was detected a few times. This chain joins TRBV20-1 and TRBJ2-5; TRBD1 agrees at 7 bases. Germline V gives CDR1 DFQATT, CDR2 SNEGSKA (reference sequence). The V gene end was trimmed by 4 bases and the J gene end by 7 bases; junction bases not matched to a gene: 12. This CDR3 comprises 14 residues. CDR3 loop: CSATSGTVFRTQYF. For the CDR3, the DNA is TGCAGTGCTACCTCCGGGACAGTTTTTAGGACCCAGTACTTC.

The chain is built from TRBV20-1 and TRBJ2-3; D might be TRBD2 (5 bases). The V and J ends lost 6 bases and 0 bases respectively, with 13 bases between them. Germline V gene lookup returns CDR1 DFQATT and CDR2 SNEGSKA (reference sequence). CDR3 length: 14 residues. The CDR3 here is CSAPGLSSTDTQYF. The CDR3 DNA reads as TGCAGTGCCCCCGGACTGAGTAGCACAGATACGCAGTATTTT.

This clonotype appeared a few times. The rearrangement links TRBV10-3 to TRBJ2-7, with unresolved D. The V gene lost 4 bases and the J gene lost 6 bases, with 13 bases spanning the gap. The CDR3 extends over 13 amino acids. Germline V lookup: CDR1 ENHRY, CDR2 SYGVKD. CDR3 DNA sequence: TGTGCCATCAGTGTTAAGGGAACCGGCGAGCAGTACTTC. Its translation is CAISVKGTGEQYF.

This clonotype was found a few times. The chain has TRBV9 and TRBJ1-1; D possibly corresponds to TRBD1 (5 bases). Trimming stripped 3 bases from V and 1 base from J, with 10 bases between. Germline CDR1 is SGDLS and CDR2 is YYNGEE. The CDR3 loop spans 14 amino acids. The CDR3 DNA is TGTGCCAGCAGCGGGACATATCCGAACACTGAAGCTTTCTTT. Amino acid sequence: CASSGTYPNTEAFF.

This clonotype turned up a few times. The gene calls are TRBV9 and TRBJ2-3, with 7 bases aligning to TRBD1. After removal of 4 bases from V and 0 bases from J, the junction contained 8 bases not matched to a gene. The CDR3 length is 16 residues. Germline CDR1 reads SGDLS; CDR2 reads YYNGEE. CDR3 loop: CASSPRQGLSTDTQYF. DNA for the CDR3: TGTGCCAGCAGCCCCCGACAGGGATTAAGCACAGATACGCAGTATTTT.

This clonotype turned up a few times. V usage is TRBV7-2 and J usage is TRBJ2-3; D gene ambiguous. The germline gives CDR1 SGHTA, CDR2 FQGNSA. V shed 5 bases and J shed 1 base, with 10 bases lying between them. This CDR3 contains 14 residues. The CDR3 sequence is CASSVGMGTDTQYF. The CDR3 region has the DNA TGTGCCAGCAGCGTAGGGATGGGCACAGATACGCAGTATTTT.

This clonotype was seen only a few times. The rearrangement uses TRBV10-3 and TRBJ2-5, with unresolved D. Germline CDR1 ENHRY, CDR2 SYGVKD. The CDR3 totals 13 residues. Trimming cost V 3 bases and J 5 bases, with 10 bases left between them. The DNA for the CDR3 is TGTGCCATCAGTGATGGGGTTTGGGAGACCCAGTACTTC. It codes for CAISDGVWETQYF.

The V gene is TRBV18, the J gene TRBJ1-2; D unclear. Germline loops: CDR1 KGHSH, CDR2 LQKENI. The CDR3 totals 13 residues. V shed 0 bases and J shed 8 bases, with 10 bases lying between them. CDR3 sequence: CASSPPRPGGYTF. In DNA form, the CDR3 reads TGTGCCAGCTCACCACCCCGTCCGGGGGGCTACACCTTC.

The V and J genes are TRBV9 and TRBJ2-7; 10 nucleotides align to TRBD2. This CDR3 is 14 amino acids long. From germline, CDR1 is SGDLS and CDR2 YYNGEE. Unmatched junction bases numbered 6, after V lost 2 bases and J lost 7 bases. The CDR3 DNA is TGTGCCAGCAGCGTGAGCGGGGGGGCGGTTGAGCAGTACTTC. Its translation is CASSVSGGAVEQYF.

Many counts were recorded for this clonotype. V usage is TRBV5-6 and J usage is TRBJ2-1, with TRBD1 matching over 12 bases. Germline values: CDR1 SGHDT, CDR2 YYEEEE. The CDR3 spans 16 residues. V shed 6 bases and J 12 bases; nucleotides not matched to a gene: 16. The chain's CDR3 is CASNPRDRGLHSVQFF. CDR3 sequence (DNA): TGTGCCAGCAACCCCCGGGACAGGGGGCTCCATAGCGTGCAGTTCTTC.

Only a few counts were recorded for this clonotype. The chain carries TRBV20-1 and TRBJ2-7; TRBD1 matches 7 bases. Losses at the gene ends were 6 bases for V and 2 bases for J; bases not matched to a gene: 10. Germline loops: CDR1 DFQATT, CDR2 SNEGSKA (reference sequence). The CDR3 runs 14 residues. CDR3 sequence (DNA): TGCAGTGCCCACCGGACAGGAGGCGCCTACGAGCAGTACTTC. Protein: CSAHRTGGAYEQYF.

This clonotype was counted only a few times. The CDR3 spells CAGKEIQETQYF. DNA of the CDR3: TGTGCCGGAAAGGAGATCCAAGAGACCCAGTACTTC. This chain links TRBV2 with TRBJ2-5; D is ambiguous. The CDR3 runs 12 residues. Germline lookup yields CDR1 SNHLY and CDR2 FYNNEI. Trimming left V 11 bases short and J 1 base short, with 11 bases between.

CDR3: CATSEGGSLLDGYTF. The CDR3 region has the DNA TGTGCCACCAGTGAGGGAGGGTCGCTATTGGATGGCTACACCTTC. V gene TRBV24-1 combines with J gene TRBJ1-2; D unresolved. Trimming left V 4 bases short and J 6 bases short, with 17 bases between. Germline CDR1 and CDR2: KGHDR and SFDVKD. CDR3 length equals 15 residues.

This clonotype has only a few counts. V and J are TRBV7-8 and TRBJ1-5, with D perhaps TRBD1 (5 bases). Germline lookup yields CDR1 SGHVS and CDR2 FQNEAQ. Trimming cost V 8 bases and J 3 bases, with 14 bases left between them. This CDR3 spans 14 amino acids. The CDR3: CASGGDGPNQPQHF. The CDR3 nucleotides read TGTGCCAGCGGAGGGGATGGTCCCAATCAGCCCCAGCATTTT.

The chain has TRBV13 and TRBJ2-1; D unresolved. CDR3 length: 13 residues. The germline V gene has CDR1 PRHDT and CDR2 FYEKMQ (reference sequence). Trimming left V 0 bases short and J 6 bases short, with 6 bases between. This CDR3 reads CASSLGSRNEQFF. The CDR3 DNA sequence: TGTGCCAGCAGCTTAGGTAGTCGCAATGAGCAGTTCTTC.

The rearrangement links TRBV7-8 to TRBJ2-1; D is unresolved. Trimming left V 4 bases short and J 8 bases short, with 15 bases between. CDR1 and CDR2 from the germline V gene are SGHVS and FQNEAQ. This CDR3 contains 14 residues. CDR3 residues: CASSSVGRVDEQFF. CDR3 coding DNA: TGTGCCAGCAGCTCGGTGGGTCGGGTCGATGAGCAGTTCTTC.

This clonotype has a handful of counts. CDR3 DNA: TGTGCCAGCAGCTTAAGAGTTTTAGCGGGATATTCCGCAGATACGCAGTATTTT. Its translation is CASSLRVLAGYSADTQYF. This chain joins TRBV7-6 and TRBJ2-3, with 8 bases that match TRBD2. The CDR3 runs 18 residues. Trimming at V came to 2 bases and at J to 4 bases, leaving 14 bases not matched to a gene. In germline, CDR1 is SGHVS, CDR2 FNYEAQ.

CDR3 sequence: CASRIPGQGADEQFF. DNA for the CDR3: TGCGCCAGCAGAATCCCGGGACAGGGGGCTGATGAGCAGTTCTTC. This chain links TRBV5-1 with TRBJ2-1; 12 nucleotides match TRBD1. Germline V CDR1 and CDR2: SGHRS, YFSETQ. The CDR3 runs to 15 residues. The trim removed 5 bases at V and 8 bases at J, leaving 8 bases unmatched.

This clonotype was found a few times. The rearrangement links TRBV7-8 to TRBJ2-2; tentatively, D is TRBD2 (5 bases). Germline lookup yields CDR1 SGHVS and CDR2 FQNEAQ. V dropped 2 bases and J dropped 4 bases, with 11 bases sitting between them. This CDR3 spans 15 amino acids. CDR3 region: CASSLLDSPTGELFF. The DNA of the CDR3 is TGTGCCAGCAGCTTATTGGACTCCCCCACCGGGGAGCTGTTTTTT.

The chain has TRBV24-1 and TRBJ1-1; D gene ambiguous. The CDR3 covers 15 residues. Germline CDR1 is KGHDR and CDR2 is SFDVKD. V was cut by 2 bases and J by 3 bases, with 12 bases left in between. The chain's CDR3 is CATSDSGGLDTEAFF. The CDR3 bases are TGTGCCACCAGTGATTCGGGAGGACTGGACACTGAAGCTTTCTTT.

The genes are TRBV20-1 and TRBJ2-1; 8 bases are a match to TRBD2. Germline assignment: CDR1 DFQATT and CDR2 SNEGSKA (reference sequence). This CDR3 contains 13 residues. The V and J ends lost 6 bases and 2 bases, in that order; junction bases with no gene match: 3. The DNA of the CDR3 is TGCAGTGCCTTTAGCGGGGCCTACAATGAGCAGTTCTTC. It translates to CSAFSGAYNEQFF.

This clonotype was detected a few times. The genes are TRBV7-9 and TRBJ2-7; D gene unclear. The CDR3 is made up of 14 amino acids. The V gene lost 5 bases and the J gene lost 2 bases, with 13 bases spanning the gap. In germline, CDR1 is SEHNR, CDR2 FQNEAQ (reference sequence). CDR3 bases: TGTGCCAGCAGCCCTACGGACGGAACCTACGAGCAGTACTTC. Translated: CASSPTDGTYEQYF. The whole variable domain, remainder taken from reference TRBV7-9 and TRBJ2-7, is DTGVSQNPRHKITKRGQNVTFRCDPISEHNRLYWYRQTLGQGPEFLTYFQNEAQLEKSRLLSDRFSAERPKGSFSTLEIQRTEQGDSAMYLCASSPTDGTYEQYFGPGTRLTVT.